The entry below describes one TCR beta chain. Time point of the sample: peripheral blood 6 weeks after treatment start. The assay was immunoSEQ multiplex PCR, and TCRdb's table has in-frame clones only and misses some. The profile shows under 85,000 clones, approximately 89% of them singletons. The V and J ends lost 5 bases and 2 bases respectively, with 13 bases between them. CDR1 is MDHEN and CDR2 is SYDVKM in the germline V gene. The CDR3 runs to 14 residues. This sample is drawn from a study of PD-L1 blockade in urothelial cancer. The sequence came from a woman over 75 with urothelial cancer. The chain employs TRBV28 and TRBJ2-7; D uncertain. Here the sequenced sample was PBMCs, taken around atezolizumab (anti-PD-L1) treatment. CDR3: CASSADLIPYEQYF. CDR3 coding DNA: TGTGCCAGCAGTGCCGACTTAATTCCCTACGAGCAGTACTTC.